A single sample gave rise to the 5 T cell receptor beta chains below, sequenced in a study of molecular identifiers for immune sequencing clone quantification (dated by TCRdb to between 2018 and 2020). Library prep was done by PCR. TCRdb names Illumina HiSeq 4000 as the instrument used. Using fastp trimming at Q25 and MiXCR clonotype assembly, TCRdb reanalyzed the public sequencing data and kept in-frame beta chains. Rows merge per CDR3 protein into single entries with the most common DNA and genes. Within this sample are just under 650,000 distinct CDR3 sequences, with about 20% of them counted one time only. Roughly 0.83% of the sample goes to the ten largest clones. Sequenced: naive CD8+ T cells from blood, with Jurkat cell RNA spiked in. The sample's cell subset or site, from its label and the paper: FACS-sorted CD8+CD4-CCR7+CD45RA+ naive T cells. These receptors originate from a human donor in good health. Some libraries in this study had Jurkat cell RNA spiked in.

This clonotype came up many times. The chain carries TRBV3-1 and TRBJ2-7, with 7 nucleotides matching TRBD1. The V segment lost 4 bases and the J segment 5 bases; nucleotides outside the gene matches: 8. There are 14 residues in the CDR3. Per germline, CDR1 LGHDT and CDR2 YNNKEL (reference sequence). The CDR3 coding sequence is TGTGCCAGCAGCCCGACCGGACAGGTCCACGAGCAGTACTTC. Translating gives CASSPTGQVHEQYF.

CDR3 coding DNA: TGTGCCAGCAGCGTACGGGCAGACGGGGAGCTGTTTTTT. Its translation: CASSVRADGELFF. The rearrangement joins TRBV9 to TRBJ2-2; D unresolved. There are 13 residues in the CDR3. The germline V gene has CDR1 SGDLS and CDR2 YYNGEE. V was shortened by 1 base and J by 7 bases, with 8 bases between the two germline ends.

This clonotype was observed many times. The rearrangement joins TRBV5-1 to TRBJ2-1, with no clear D. The germline V and J ends were trimmed by 3 bases and 8 bases, with 12 bases remaining between them. Germline-derived CDR1 and CDR2 are SGHRS and YFSETQ. CDR3 size: 13 residues. CDR3 sequence: CASSWPPDDEQFF. The CDR3 coding sequence is TGCGCCAGCAGCTGGCCACCTGACGATGAGCAGTTCTTC.

This clonotype was seen ten or more times. This sequence joins TRBV15 and TRBJ1-5; D not resolved. V was trimmed by 5 bases and J by 4 bases, leaving 18 bases between them. The CDR3 contains 16 residues. Germline CDR1 and CDR2: LNHNV and YYDKDF (reference sequence). This CDR3 is CATSDMIPGDNQPQHF. CDR3 sequence (DNA): TGTGCCACCAGCGATATGATCCCCGGGGATAATCAGCCCCAGCATTTT.

The rearrangement joins TRBV11-2 to TRBJ1-3; D not resolved. The CDR3 runs 16 residues. Trimming cost V 1 base and J 3 bases, with 13 bases left between them. CDR1 SGHAT and CDR2 FQNNGV come from the germline V gene. CDR3 in amino acids: CASSLVSWGSGNTIYF. DNA of the CDR3: TGTGCCAGCAGCTTAGTTTCTTGGGGAAGTGGAAACACCATATATTTT.